The rows below give T cell receptor beta chains drawn from one sample of a study of T cells in Graves' hyperthyroidism and ophthalmopathy. One entry per CDR3 protein results from TCRdb running MiXCR on the multiplex PCR reads. Here the sample spans 540,000 or so distinct CDR3 sequences, about 45% being singletons. Sequencing was performed on peripheral blood or thyroid tissue (not recorded which). These receptors all come from an adult woman with Graves' disease, either hyperthyroidism or ophthalmopathy (not recorded which). CDR3s include the opening cysteine and the closing phenylalanine or tryptophan. D genes are given only for firm matches. Not all rows give a size; the values are once, few, many and, for expanded clones, a class.

TRBJ1-1 NA TRBV20-1 TRBD1 CSAPRTGNTGAFF TGCAGTGCTCCTCGGACAGGGAACACTGGAGCATTCTTT
TRBJ1-1 many TRBV29-1 NA CSVGGRTTEAFF TGCAGCGTTGGGGGTAGGACCACTGAAGCTTTCTTT
TRBJ1-5 NA TRBV2 NA CATSRSNQPQHF TGTGCCACCAGCCGGAGCAATCAGCCCCAGCATTTT
TRBJ2-2 NA TRBV12-3/TRBV12-4 TRBD2 CASSKLAGGELFF TGTGCCAGCAGTAAGCTAGCGGGAGGGGAGCTGTTTTTT
TRBJ1-1 NA TRBV10-3 TRBD1 CAISDSAGQGVQTEAFF TGTGCCATCAGTGATTCGGCTGGACAGGGGGTTCAGACTGAAGCTTTCTTT
TRBJ2-7 many TRBV20-1 NA CSAILGEQYF TGCAGTGCTATCTTGGGGGAGCAGTACTTC
TRBJ1-1 NA TRBV6-5 NA CAGSYSSRGSTEAFF TGTGCCGGCAGTTACTCGAGCCGCGGGTCGACTGAAGCTTTCTTT
TRBJ2-5 NA TRBV24-1 TRBD2 CATSPTGLAGGETQYF TGTGCCACCAGTCCGACTGGACTAGCGGGAGGGGAGACCCAGTACTTC
TRBJ2-7 NA TRBV12-3/TRBV12-4 NA CASSTGEQYF TGTGCCAGCAGTACAGGGGAGCAGTACTTC
TRBJ1-4 NA TRBV19 TRBD1 CATHGTGVGKLFF TGTGCCACCCACGGGACAGGGGTAGGAAAACTGTTTTTT
TRBJ2-6 NA TRBV19 NA CASTIPWGYSGANVLTF TGTGCCAGTACCATCCCGTGGGGGTACTCTGGGGCCAACGTCCTGACTTTC
TRBJ1-2 many TRBV7-2 NA CASSLGGPSAYGYTF TGTGCCAGCAGCTTAGGGGGCCCGTCTGCTTATGGCTACACCTTC
TRBJ2-5 NA TRBV15 NA CATSKYPRGETQYF TGTGCCACCAGCAAATACCCCCGGGGAGAGACCCAGTACTTC
TRBJ2-7 many TRBV5-5 NA CASSWASREQYF TGTGCCAGCAGCTGGGCCAGCCGGGAGCAGTACTTC
TRBJ2-7 many TRBV4-2 NA CASSQDPTGLYEQYF TGTGCCAGCAGCCAAGACCCGACGGGACTCTACGAGCAGTACTTC
TRBJ1-2 many TRBV6-5 NA CASSYSVSAYGYTF TGTGCCAGCAGTTACTCGGTCAGCGCCTATGGCTACACCTTC
TRBJ2-7 many TRBV5-1 TRBD1 CASSRTTGDHEQYF TGCGCCAGCAGCAGAACGACAGGGGACCACGAGCAGTACTTC
TRBJ1-3 NA TRBV29-1 NA CSVGVRSAGNTIYF TGCAGCGTTGGTGTCCGGTCTGCGGGAAACACCATATATTTT
TRBJ2-2 many TRBV10-3 NA CAIGGGVRHDGELFF TGTGCCATCGGAGGGGGAGTTAGGCATGACGGGGAGCTGTTTTTT
TRBJ2-3 NA TRBV12-3/TRBV12-4 TRBD1 CASSDSTGAGTSDTQYF TGTGCCAGCAGTGACTCGACAGGGGCAGGTACCTCAGATACGCAGTATTTT
TRBJ2-6 NA TRBV7-6 NA CASLGVGSGANVLTF TGTGCCAGCCTGGGGGTGGGATCTGGGGCCAACGTCCTGACTTTC
TRBJ2-7 many TRBV5-1 NA CASSLDIGRKQYF TGCGCCAGCAGCTTGGATATAGGAAGGAAGCAGTACTTC
TRBJ2-2 NA TRBV7-3 TRBD1 CASRLTGSPGELFF TGTGCCAGCAGACTGACAGGGAGTCCCGGGGAGCTGTTTTTT
TRBJ1-5 NA TRBV9 NA CASSGSQGSNQPQHF TGTGCCAGCAGCGGCTCACAGGGTAGTAATCAGCCCCAGCATTTT
TRBJ1-2 NA TRBV6-1 NA CASGTAHGYTF TGTGCCAGCGGGACGGCGCATGGCTACACCTTC
TRBJ1-1 many TRBV6-1 NA CASTLDRNAEAFF TGTGCCAGCACCTTAGATCGGAACGCTGAAGCTTTCTTT